The clone carrying this T cell receptor (beta chain) was seen repeatedly, ten times or more. What it recognizes is unknown. MiXCR was run by TCRdb on the 5' RACE reads, yielding one entry per CDR3 protein. The data show 200,000 to 300,000 distinct CDR3 sequences, with roughly a tenth seen just once and 2.6% held by the top ten. This entry belongs to a study of CD8 T cells in ankylosing spondylitis. Broader study findings: Seven to nine highly homologous variants formed a TCR beta motif that appeared characteristic of ankylosing spondylitis blood.

The sequence derives from a male donor with ankylosing spondylitis or in good health (not recorded which). Specimen: blood, either unsorted or a sorted T cell fraction (not recorded which).

Here the CDR3 reads CASSYSLAGDYGYTF. The CDR3 DNA reads TGTGCCAGCAGTTACTCCCTGGCAGGTGACTATGGCTACACCTTC. J is TRBJ1-2 and V is TRBV6-5; D is undetermined. CDR3 length: 15 amino acids. Germline lookup yields CDR1 MNHEY and CDR2 SVGAGI. V lost 0 bases to trimming and J lost 3 bases, with 11 bases between them.